This T cell receptor (beta chain) was found in a study of blood T cell repertoires in COVID-19. The wider study: The origin of the acute and convalescent COVID-19 samples was the United States, Italy and Spain. T cells, B-cell-depleted T cells, or PBMCs provided the cDNA or gDNA that served as material.

Germline V gene lookup returns CDR1 SGHTS and CDR2 YDEGEE. V was pared by 2 bases and J by 0 bases, with 6 bases between. This CDR3 spans 13 amino acids. This clone has a handful of counts. Original analysis: Estimated nucleated cell counts came from reference gene primer amplification. Here immunoSEQ multiplex PCR was the method, and the copy in TCRdb shows in-frame clones only, minus some. The D gene and trimming were derived from the DNA, and the V and J assignments and clone size from that table. The sample lists under 250,000 clones; 89% were seen once. This chain links TRBV5-8 with TRBJ2-7, with D unclear. The sequence came from a man aged 55 to 69 who had recovered from COVID-19. Input material: peripheral blood. The CDR3 is CASSFYNSYEQYF. The DNA of the CDR3 is TGTGCCAGCAGCTTTTACAACTCCTACGAGCAGTACTTC.